This T cell receptor beta chain was captured by sequencing in a study of blood T cell repertoires in COVID-19. CDR1 and CDR2 (germline): MNHEY, SVGAGI. The CDR3 spans 15 residues. J lost 7 bases, V lost 10 bases, and 13 bases had no gene match. The protocol was immunoSEQ multiplex PCR, while the TCRdb copy is restricted to in-frame clones and leaves out a portion. The sample yields 140,000 to 150,000 clones, about 85% seen once. The material sequenced was PBMCs or T cells enriched from blood (not recorded which). The chain uses TRBV6-5 and TRBJ1-6; 7 bases are a match to TRBD1. This TCR was recovered from a middle-aged woman who had recovered from COVID-19. CDR3 sequence: CATGRLGQRNSPLHF. In DNA, the CDR3 is TGTGCCACTGGAAGGTTGGGACAGAGAAATTCACCCCTCCACTTT.